This T cell receptor beta chain came from a study of cytomegalovirus exposure and HLA in healthy donors. Points from the study as a whole: A missense variant in DCLRE1C was later tied to TCR beta V- and J-gene trimming.

The PCR employed 60 Vbeta primers together with 13 Jbeta primers. Profiled with immunoSEQ multiplex PCR; TCRdb holds only in-frame clones, not every one. The sample consists of 200,000 to 250,000 clones, just over 75% of them appearing once. On this clone itself: The antigen is not known.

The ends lost 4 bases at V and 5 bases at J; junction bases unmatched: 5. CDR1 and CDR2 (germline): SGHAT, FQNNGV. The CDR3 runs to 16 residues. The TCR was taken from a woman aged 55-70 years in good health and CMV-seropositive. Input material: PBMCs. V gene TRBV11-2 combines with J gene TRBJ1-4, with 12 bases lining up with TRBD1. The CDR3 is CASSYGTGGLNEKLFF. The CDR3 DNA reads as TGTGCCAGCAGCTACGGGACAGGGGGCCTAAATGAAAAACTGTTTTTT. Combining the CDR3 with reference TRBV11-2 and TRBJ1-4 gives the whole variable domain EAGVAQSPRYKIIEKRQSVAFWCNPISGHATLYWYQQILGQGPKLLIQFQNNGVVDDSQLPKDRFSAERLKGVDSTLKIQPAKLEDSAVYLCASSYGTGGLNEKLFFGSGTQLSVL.